This T cell receptor (beta chain) was sequenced in a study of control samples from healthy donors and cancer patients. The protocol was immunoSEQ multiplex PCR, while the TCRdb copy is restricted to in-frame clones and leaves out a portion. The repertoire holds about 52,000 clones, with roughly 95% as singletons. Per germline, CDR1 MNHEY and CDR2 SMNVEV (reference sequence). The CDR3 contains 19 residues. The J segment lost 1 base and the V segment lost 2 bases, leaving 5 bases of the junction unmatched. Sequencing input: blood. This chain uses TRBV27 with TRBJ2-2, with 15 bases fitting TRBD2. This receptor was taken from a man under 40 in good health. The DNA of the CDR3 is TGTGCCAGCAGTTTACAGGGGACTAGCGGGAGGAGGAACACCGGGGAGCTGTTTTTT. Protein sequence: CASSLQGTSGRRNTGELFF.